This T cell receptor beta chain was sequenced in a study of blood T cells in healthy people across ages. Next came a second PCR, run for about 7 to 12 cycles, which used a sample-barcoded 5' primer along with a J-beta primer mix. Each CDR3 protein is one row after TCRdb ran MiXCR on the 5' RACE reads. The sample contains approximately 580,000 distinct CDR3 sequences, around 24% of which appear only once. Trimming took off 0 bases at V and 7 bases at J, with 12 bases between the two ends. Germline V gene lookup returns CDR1 MNHNY and CDR2 SVGAGI (reference sequence). There are 15 residues in the CDR3. The data also belong to a second study, concerning T cells of mothers and their children.

The genes are TRBV6-6 and TRBJ1-4; TRBD1 is a possible D gene (5 bases). The sequence was collected from a boy aged 5 to 17 in good health. Sequencing was performed on blood. The CDR3 protein is CASSYSQGTPEKLFF. The CDR3 coding sequence is TGTGCCAGCAGTTACTCGCAAGGGACCCCTGAAAAACTGTTTTTT.